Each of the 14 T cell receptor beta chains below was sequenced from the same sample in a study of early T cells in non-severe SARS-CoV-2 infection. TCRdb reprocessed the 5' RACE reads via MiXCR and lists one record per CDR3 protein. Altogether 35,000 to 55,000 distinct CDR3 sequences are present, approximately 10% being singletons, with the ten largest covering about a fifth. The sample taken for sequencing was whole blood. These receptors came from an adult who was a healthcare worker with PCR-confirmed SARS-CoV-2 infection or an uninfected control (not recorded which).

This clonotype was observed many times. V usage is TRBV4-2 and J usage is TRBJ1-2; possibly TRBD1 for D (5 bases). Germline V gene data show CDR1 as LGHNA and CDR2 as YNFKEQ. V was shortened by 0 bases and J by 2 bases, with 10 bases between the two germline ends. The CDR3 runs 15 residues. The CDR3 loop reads CASSQDRRDNYGYTF. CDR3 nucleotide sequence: TGTGCCAGCAGCCAAGATCGTCGGGACAACTATGGCTACACCTTC.

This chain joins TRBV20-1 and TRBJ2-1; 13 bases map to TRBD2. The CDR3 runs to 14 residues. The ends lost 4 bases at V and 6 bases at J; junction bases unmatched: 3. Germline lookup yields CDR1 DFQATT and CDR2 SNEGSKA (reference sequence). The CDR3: CSAKGTSGVNEQFF. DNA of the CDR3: TGCAGTGCTAAGGGGACTAGCGGGGTCAATGAGCAGTTCTTC.

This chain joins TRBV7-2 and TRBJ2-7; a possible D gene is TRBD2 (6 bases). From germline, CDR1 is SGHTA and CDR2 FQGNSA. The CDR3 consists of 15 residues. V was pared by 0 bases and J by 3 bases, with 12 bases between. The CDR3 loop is CTSSLASGGGYEQYF. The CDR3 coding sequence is TGTACCAGCAGCTTAGCGTCCGGGGGAGGCTACGAGCAGTACTTC.

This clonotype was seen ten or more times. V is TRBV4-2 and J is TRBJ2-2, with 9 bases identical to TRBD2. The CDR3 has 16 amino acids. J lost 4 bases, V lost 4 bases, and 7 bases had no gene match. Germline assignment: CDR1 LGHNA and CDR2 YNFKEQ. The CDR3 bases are TGTGCCAGCAGCCCGGGACTAGCCGCCGGCACCGGGGAGCTGTTTTTT. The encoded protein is CASSPGLAAGTGELFF.

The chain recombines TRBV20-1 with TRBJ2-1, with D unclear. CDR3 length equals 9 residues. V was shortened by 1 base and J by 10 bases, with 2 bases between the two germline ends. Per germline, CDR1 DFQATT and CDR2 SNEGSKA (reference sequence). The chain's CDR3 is CSARVEQFF. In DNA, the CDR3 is TGCAGTGCTAGAGTAGAGCAGTTCTTC.

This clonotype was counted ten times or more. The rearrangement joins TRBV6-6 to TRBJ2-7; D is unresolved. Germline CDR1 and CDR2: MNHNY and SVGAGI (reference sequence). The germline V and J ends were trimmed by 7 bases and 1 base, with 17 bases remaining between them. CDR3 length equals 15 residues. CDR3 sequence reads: CASTLKTATSYEQYF. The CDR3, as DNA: TGTGCCAGCACATTGAAAACGGCAACTTCCTACGAGCAGTACTTC.

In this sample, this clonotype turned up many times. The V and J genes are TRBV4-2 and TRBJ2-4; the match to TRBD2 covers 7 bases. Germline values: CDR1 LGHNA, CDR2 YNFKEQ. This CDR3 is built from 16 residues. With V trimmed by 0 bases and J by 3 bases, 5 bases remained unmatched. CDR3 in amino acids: CASSQDLTGGKNIQYF. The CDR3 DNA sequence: TGTGCCAGCAGCCAAGATTTAACGGGGGGCAAAAACATTCAGTACTTC.

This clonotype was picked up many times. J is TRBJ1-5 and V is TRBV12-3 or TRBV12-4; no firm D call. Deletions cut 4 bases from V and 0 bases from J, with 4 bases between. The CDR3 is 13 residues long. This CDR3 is CASSWISNQPQHF. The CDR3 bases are TGTGCCAGCAGTTGGATTAGCAATCAGCCCCAGCATTTT.

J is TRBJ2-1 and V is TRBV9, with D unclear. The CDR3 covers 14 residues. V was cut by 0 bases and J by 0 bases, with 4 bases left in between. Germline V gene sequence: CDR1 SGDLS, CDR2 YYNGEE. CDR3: CASSVASSYNEQFF. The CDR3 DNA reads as TGTGCCAGCAGCGTAGCGAGCTCCTACAATGAGCAGTTCTTC.

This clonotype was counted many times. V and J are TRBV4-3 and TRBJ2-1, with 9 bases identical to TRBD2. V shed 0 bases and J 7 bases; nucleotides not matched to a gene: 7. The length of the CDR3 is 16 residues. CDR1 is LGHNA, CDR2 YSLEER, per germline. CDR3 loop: CASSQDLSGRKNEQFF. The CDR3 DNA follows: TGCGCCAGCAGCCAAGATTTAAGCGGGAGGAAGAATGAGCAGTTCTTC.

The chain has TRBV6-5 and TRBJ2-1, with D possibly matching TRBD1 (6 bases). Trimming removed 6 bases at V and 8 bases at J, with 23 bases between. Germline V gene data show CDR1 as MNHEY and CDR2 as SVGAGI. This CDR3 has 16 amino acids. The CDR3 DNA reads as TGTGCCAGCAGCGTCTTTGGGACACTCCCACGGTATGAGCAGTTCTTC. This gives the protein CASSVFGTLPRYEQFF.

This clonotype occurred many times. The DNA for the CDR3 is TGTGCCAGCAGTTCAGGGGGCACCTACTACGAGCAGTACTTC. Translating it yields CASSSGGTYYEQYF. The J gene is TRBJ2-7, the V gene TRBV28, with 8 nucleotides matching TRBD1. CDR1 MDHEN and CDR2 SYDVKM come from the germline V gene. The CDR3 is 14 residues long. V was pared by 4 bases and J by 3 bases, with 5 bases of the junction left unmatched.

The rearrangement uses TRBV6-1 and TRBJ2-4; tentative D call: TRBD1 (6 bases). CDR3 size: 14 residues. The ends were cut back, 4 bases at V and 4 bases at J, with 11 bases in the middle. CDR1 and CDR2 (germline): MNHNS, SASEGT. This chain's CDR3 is CASSGLTGKNIQYF. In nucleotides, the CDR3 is TGTGCCAGCAGTGGGCTGACAGGAAAAAACATTCAGTACTTC.

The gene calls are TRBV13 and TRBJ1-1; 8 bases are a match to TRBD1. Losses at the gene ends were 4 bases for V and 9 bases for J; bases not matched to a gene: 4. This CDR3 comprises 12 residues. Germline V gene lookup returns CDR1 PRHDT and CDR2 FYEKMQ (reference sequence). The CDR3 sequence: CASSSRTGKAFF. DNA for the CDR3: TGTGCCAGCAGCTCCCGGACAGGGAAAGCTTTCTTT. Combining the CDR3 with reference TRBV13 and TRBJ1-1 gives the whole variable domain AAGVIQSPRHLIKEKRETATLKCYPIPRHDTVYWYQQGPGQDPQFLISFYEKMQSDKGSIPDRFSAQQFSDYHSELNMSSLELGDSALYFCASSSRTGKAFFGQGTRLTVV.